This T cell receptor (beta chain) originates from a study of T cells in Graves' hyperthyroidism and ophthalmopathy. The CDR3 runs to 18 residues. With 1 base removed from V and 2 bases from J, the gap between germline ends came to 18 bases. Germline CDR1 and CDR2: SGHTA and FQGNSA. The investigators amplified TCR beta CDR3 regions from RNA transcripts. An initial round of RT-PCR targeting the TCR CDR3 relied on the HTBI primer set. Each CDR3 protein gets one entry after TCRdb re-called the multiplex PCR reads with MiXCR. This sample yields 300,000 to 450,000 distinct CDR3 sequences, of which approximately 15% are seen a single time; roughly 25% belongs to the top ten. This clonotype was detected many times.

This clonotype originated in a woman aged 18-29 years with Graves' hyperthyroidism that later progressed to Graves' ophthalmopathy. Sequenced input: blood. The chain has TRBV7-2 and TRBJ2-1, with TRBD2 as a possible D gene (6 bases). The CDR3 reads CASSLVSVSSATYNEQFF. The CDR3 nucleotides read TGTGCCAGCAGCTTAGTTTCGGTGTCTAGCGCTACCTACAATGAGCAGTTCTTC.